The 21 T cell receptor beta chains reported below all come from one sample, sequenced in a study of T cells expressing NK-cell markers. Using the 5' RACE reads, TCRdb records one entry per CDR3 protein without DNA. The repertoire shows approximately 420,000 distinct CDR3 sequences; the top ten hold roughly 10%. The sequencing input was blood T cells: a sorted CD56 or NKG2C T cell subset, CD4+ or CD8+ T cells, or bulk PBMC T cells (not recorded which). The receptors originated from a woman between 50 and 59 years old in good health.

V and J are TRBV12-3 or TRBV12-4 and TRBJ2-5. The CDR3 is 15 residues long. CDR3 loop: CASSLVSQAGETQYF.

The chain combines TRBV5-1 with TRBJ2-3; without DNA, the TCRdb call of TRBD2 cannot be checked. The germline V gene has CDR1 SGHRS and CDR2 YFSETQ. This CDR3 has 17 residues. This chain's CDR3 is CASSLEGRPLKTDTQYF.

The rearrangement links TRBV3-1 to TRBJ2-1; with no DNA, the TCRdb D assignment of TRBD2 cannot be verified. This CDR3 has 15 residues. Per germline, CDR1 LGHDT and CDR2 YNNKEL (reference sequence). The CDR3 region is CASSQGVAGHNEQFF.

This rearrangement joins TRBV12-3 or TRBV12-4 to TRBJ2-3. CDR3 size: 15 residues. The CDR3: CASSPSKTGWDTQYF.

The J gene is TRBJ2-1, the V gene TRBV6-1; TCRdb outputs TRBD2, but without DNA this stays unchecked. The CDR3 is 16 residues long. The germline CDR1 and CDR2 sequences are MNHNS and SASEGT. The CDR3 loop reads CASIATSGRASDEQFF.

V is TRBV5-5 and J is TRBJ2-3. This CDR3 has 13 residues. The germline CDR1 and CDR2 sequences are SGHKS and YYEKEE (reference sequence). The CDR3 region is CASSLIRTDTQYF. Full variable domain (rest looked up from reference TRBV5-5 and TRBJ2-3): DAGVTQSPTHLIKTRGQQVTLRCSPISGHKSVSWYQQVLGQGPQFIFQYYEKEERGRGNFPDRFSARQFPNYSSELNVNALLLGDSALYLCASSLIRTDTQYFGPGTRLTVL.

The rearrangement joins TRBV5-1 to TRBJ1-1; TCRdb designates TRBD1, a call that cannot be tested without DNA. In germline, CDR1 is SGHRS, CDR2 YFSETQ. The CDR3 is made up of 16 amino acids. The CDR3 loop is CASSAGTGAMNTEAFF.

The rearrangement uses TRBV4-1 and TRBJ2-1; TCRdb indicates TRBD1, and absent DNA this call remains unverified. The germline CDR1 and CDR2 sequences are MGHRA and YSYEKL. CDR3 length: 16 amino acids. The CDR3 region is CASSQDGAPLYNEQFF.

The genes are TRBV20-1 and TRBJ2-1. Germline V gene lookup returns CDR1 DFQATT and CDR2 SNEGSKA (reference sequence). The CDR3 has 14 amino acids. CDR3 sequence: CSAYPYGVYNEQFF.

This chain links TRBV12-3 or TRBV12-4 with TRBJ1-4; TCRdb gives TRBD1 as the D gene, but with no DNA this cannot be confirmed. The CDR3 contains 15 residues. Here the CDR3 reads CASSLGAVDREKLFF.

CDR3 sequence: CASSSLQGGPEAFF. The genes are TRBV5-1 and TRBJ1-1; with no DNA, the TCRdb D assignment of TRBD1 cannot be verified. The CDR3 sequence is 14 residues long. Germline V gives CDR1 SGHRS, CDR2 YFSETQ.

The V gene is TRBV12-3 or TRBV12-4, the J gene TRBJ1-3; the TRBD1 assignment by TCRdb is unverifiable without DNA. The CDR3 has 12 residues. CDR3 in amino acids: CASNGDGNTIYF.

V usage is TRBV5-1 and J usage is TRBJ2-1. This CDR3 spans 13 amino acids. Germline V gene sequence: CDR1 SGHRS, CDR2 YFSETQ. The CDR3 here is CASSLAGIHEQFF.

The rearrangement joins TRBV29-1 to TRBJ2-1; TCRdb reports TRBD1, a call that lacks DNA to check it against. Germline V gene sequence: CDR1 SQVTM, CDR2 ANQGSEA. The CDR3 is made up of 13 amino acids. The CDR3 is CSVGTGSYNEQFF.

The chain uses TRBV12-3 or TRBV12-4 and TRBJ1-2; TCRdb proposes TRBD1, but this gene call is untestable without DNA. This CDR3 comprises 14 residues. CDR3 loop: CASGGRETNYGYTF.

The chain combines TRBV6-2 or TRBV6-3 with TRBJ2-1. The CDR3 is made up of 13 amino acids. In germline, CDR1 is MNHEY, CDR2 SVGEGT. The CDR3 spells CASSYWVYNEQFF.

The CDR3 sequence is CSARTEGQGSNQPQHF. This chain joins TRBV20-1 and TRBJ1-5; TCRdb's assignment of TRBD1 cannot be checked, as there is no DNA. CDR3 length: 16 residues. Germline CDR1 and CDR2: DFQATT and SNEGSKA (reference sequence).

This rearrangement joins TRBV29-1 to TRBJ1-4; TCRdb indicates TRBD1, and absent DNA this call remains unverified. Germline V CDR1 and CDR2: SQVTM, ANQGSEA. The CDR3 has 11 amino acids. The CDR3 spells CSVDWAEKLFF.

J is TRBJ1-4 and V is TRBV5-1; with no DNA, the TCRdb D assignment of TRBD1 cannot be verified. CDR1 and CDR2 (germline): SGHRS, YFSETQ. The CDR3 contains 15 residues. CDR3 sequence: CASSGSTGDNEKLFF.

The chain carries TRBV29-1 and TRBJ2-1; TCRdb designates TRBD2, a call that cannot be tested without DNA. The germline CDR1 and CDR2 sequences are SQVTM and ANQGSEA. This CDR3 has 15 residues. This chain's CDR3 is CSFFPAVAGAAEQFF.

The V call is TRBV5-1, the J call TRBJ2-3. Germline lookup yields CDR1 SGHRS and CDR2 YFSETQ. This CDR3 has 15 amino acids. The CDR3 here is CASSSDVTSGDTQYF.